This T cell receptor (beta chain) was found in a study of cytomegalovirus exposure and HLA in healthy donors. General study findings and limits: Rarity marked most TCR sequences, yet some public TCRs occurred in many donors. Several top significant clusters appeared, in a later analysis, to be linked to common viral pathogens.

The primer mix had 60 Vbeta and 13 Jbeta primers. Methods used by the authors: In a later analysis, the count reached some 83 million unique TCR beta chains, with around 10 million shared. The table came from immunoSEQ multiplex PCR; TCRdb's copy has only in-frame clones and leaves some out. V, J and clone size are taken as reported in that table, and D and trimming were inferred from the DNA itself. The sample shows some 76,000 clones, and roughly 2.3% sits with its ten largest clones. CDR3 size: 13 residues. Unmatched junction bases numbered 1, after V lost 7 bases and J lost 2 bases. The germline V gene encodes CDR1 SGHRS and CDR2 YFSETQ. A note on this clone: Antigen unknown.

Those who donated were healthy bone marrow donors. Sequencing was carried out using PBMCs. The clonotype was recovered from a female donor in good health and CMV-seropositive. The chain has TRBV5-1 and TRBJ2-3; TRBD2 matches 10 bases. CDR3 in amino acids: CASGTSDTDTQYF. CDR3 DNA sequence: TGCGCCAGCGGGACTAGCGACACAGATACGCAGTATTTT.